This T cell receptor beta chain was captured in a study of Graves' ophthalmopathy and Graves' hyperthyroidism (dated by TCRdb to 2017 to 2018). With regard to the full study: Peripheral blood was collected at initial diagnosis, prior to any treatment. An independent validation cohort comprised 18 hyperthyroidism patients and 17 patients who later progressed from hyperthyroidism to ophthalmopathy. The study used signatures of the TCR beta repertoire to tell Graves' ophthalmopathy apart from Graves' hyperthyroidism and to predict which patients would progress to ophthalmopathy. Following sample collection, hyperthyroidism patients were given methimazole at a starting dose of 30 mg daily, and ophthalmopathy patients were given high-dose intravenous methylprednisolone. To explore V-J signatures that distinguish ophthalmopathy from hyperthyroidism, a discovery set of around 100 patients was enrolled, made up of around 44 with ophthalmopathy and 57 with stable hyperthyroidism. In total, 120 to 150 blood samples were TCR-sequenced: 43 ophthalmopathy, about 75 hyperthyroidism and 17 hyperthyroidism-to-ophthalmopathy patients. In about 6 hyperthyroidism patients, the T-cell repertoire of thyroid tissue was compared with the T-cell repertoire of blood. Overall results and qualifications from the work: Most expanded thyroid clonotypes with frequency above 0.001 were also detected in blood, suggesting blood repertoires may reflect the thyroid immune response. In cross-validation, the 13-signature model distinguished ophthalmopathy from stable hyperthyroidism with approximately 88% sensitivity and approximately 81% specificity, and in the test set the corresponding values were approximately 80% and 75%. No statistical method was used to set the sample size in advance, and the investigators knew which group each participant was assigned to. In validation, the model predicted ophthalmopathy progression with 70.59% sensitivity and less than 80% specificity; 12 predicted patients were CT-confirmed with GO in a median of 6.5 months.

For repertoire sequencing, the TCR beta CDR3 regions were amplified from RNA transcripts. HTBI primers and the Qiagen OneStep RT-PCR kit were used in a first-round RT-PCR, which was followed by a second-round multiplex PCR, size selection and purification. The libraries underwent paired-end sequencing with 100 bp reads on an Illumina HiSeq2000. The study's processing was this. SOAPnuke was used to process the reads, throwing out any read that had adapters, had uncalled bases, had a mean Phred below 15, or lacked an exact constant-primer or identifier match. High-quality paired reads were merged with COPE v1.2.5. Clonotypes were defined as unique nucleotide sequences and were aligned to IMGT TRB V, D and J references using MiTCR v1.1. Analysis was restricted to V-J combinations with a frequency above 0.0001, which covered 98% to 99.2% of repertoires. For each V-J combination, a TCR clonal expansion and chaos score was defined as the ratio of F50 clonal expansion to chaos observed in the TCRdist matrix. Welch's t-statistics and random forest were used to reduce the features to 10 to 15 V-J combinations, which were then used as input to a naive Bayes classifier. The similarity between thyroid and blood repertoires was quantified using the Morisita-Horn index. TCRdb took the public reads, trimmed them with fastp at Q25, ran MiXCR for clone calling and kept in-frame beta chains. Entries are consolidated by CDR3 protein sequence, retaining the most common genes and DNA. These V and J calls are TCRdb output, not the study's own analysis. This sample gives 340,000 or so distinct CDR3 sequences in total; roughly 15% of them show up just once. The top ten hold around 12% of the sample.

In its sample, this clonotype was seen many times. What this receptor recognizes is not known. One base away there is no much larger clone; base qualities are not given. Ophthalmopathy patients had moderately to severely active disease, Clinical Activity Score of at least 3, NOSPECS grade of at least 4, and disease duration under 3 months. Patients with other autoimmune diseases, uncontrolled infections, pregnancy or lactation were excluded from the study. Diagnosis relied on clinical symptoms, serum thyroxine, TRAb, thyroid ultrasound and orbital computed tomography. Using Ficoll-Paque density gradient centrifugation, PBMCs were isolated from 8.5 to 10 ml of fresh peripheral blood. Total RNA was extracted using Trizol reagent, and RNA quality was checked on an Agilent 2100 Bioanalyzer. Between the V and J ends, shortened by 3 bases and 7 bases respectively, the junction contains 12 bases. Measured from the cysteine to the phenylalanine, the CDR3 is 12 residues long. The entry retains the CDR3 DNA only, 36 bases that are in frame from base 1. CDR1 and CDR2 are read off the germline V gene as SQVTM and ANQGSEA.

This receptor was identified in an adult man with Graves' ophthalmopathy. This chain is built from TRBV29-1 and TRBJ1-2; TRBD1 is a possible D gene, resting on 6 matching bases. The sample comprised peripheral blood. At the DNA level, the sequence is TGCAGCGTTGAGGGGGGGCGAGGTGGCTACACCTTC. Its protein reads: CSVEGGRGGYTF.